The entry below describes one T cell receptor beta chain. Antigen unknown. Donors sampled were nominally healthy, though unrecorded immune exposures were likely. Primers: 60 Vbeta forward and 13 Jbeta reverse. Data came from immunoSEQ multiplex PCR; TCRdb stores just in-frame clones and leaves some out. The sample carries a few hundred thousand clones, around nine tenths recorded once. The entry originates in a study of cytomegalovirus exposure and HLA in healthy donors. This CDR3 contains 15 residues. Germline CDR1 is SGHDT and CDR2 is YYEEEE. The ends lost 5 bases at V and 0 bases at J; junction bases unmatched: 7. General study points: The listing of 150 to 200 TCR beta chains classed them as cytomegalovirus-associated. In vitro confirmation showed a few CMV-associated chains to be CMV antigen specific. Further analysis, carried out later, found HLA-associated TCR beta chains more clonally expanded than equally common other chains.

Specimen: PBMCs. The chain links TRBV5-6 to TRBJ2-7; 8 bases align to TRBD1. This TCR came from a woman younger than 35 in good health and CMV-seronegative. The CDR3 region has the DNA TGTGCCAGCAGTTGGGACAGGAGTCCCTCCTACGAGCAGTACTTC. Protein product: CASSWDRSPSYEQYF.